This is a list of T cell receptor beta chains from one sample in a study of cytomegalovirus exposure and HLA in healthy donors. The table came from immunoSEQ multiplex PCR; TCRdb's copy has only in-frame clones and leaves some out. The sample has 100,000 to 150,000 clones; 70% to 80% are singletons. Sample: PBMCs. Receptor source: a woman aged 45 to 65 in good health and CMV-seropositive. The CDR3 runs from the conserved cysteine through the conserved F or W. The order of the fields is clone size, J gene, D gene, V gene, CDR3 DNA, CDR3 protein. A D gene is named only where the DNA matches it firmly. Clone sizes are given selectively: once, few, many, or a class where the clone is expanded.

clone size: .; J gene: TRBJ2-5; D gene: TRBD1; V gene: TRBV5-1; CDR3 DNA: TGCGCCAGCAGCACGGGACAGGGACAAGAGACCCAGTACTTC; CDR3 protein: CASSTGQGQETQYF
clone size: .; J gene: TRBJ2-5; D gene: TRBD1; V gene: TRBV18; CDR3 DNA: TGTGCCAGCTCACCTCCCAGGGGGCTCGGGACCCAGTACTTC; CDR3 protein: CASSPPRGLGTQYF
clone size: .; J gene: TRBJ2-3; D gene: TRBD2; V gene: TRBV7-7; CDR3 DNA: TGTGCCAGCAGCCCCGGACTAGCGGGAGTCTCAGATACGCAGTATTTT; CDR3 protein: CASSPGLAGVSDTQYF
clone size: few; J gene: TRBJ1-2; D gene: .; V gene: TRBV5-5; CDR3 DNA: TGTGCCAGCAGCTTAGTGATCGGTCAACTCGACTATGGCTACACCTTC; CDR3 protein: CASSLVIGQLDYGYTF
clone size: few; J gene: TRBJ2-1; D gene: .; V gene: TRBV19; CDR3 DNA: TGTGCCAGTAGCAAGTATGGGGGCCCCCCCTACAATGAGCAGTTCTTC; CDR3 protein: CASSKYGGPPYNEQFF
clone size: .; J gene: TRBJ1-2; D gene: TRBD1; V gene: TRBV7-2; CDR3 DNA: TGTGCCAGCAGCCCCAGGACGGGACAGGGTGGTTATGGCTACACCTTC; CDR3 protein: CASSPRTGQGGYGYTF
clone size: .; J gene: TRBJ2-3; D gene: .; V gene: TRBV7-3; CDR3 DNA: TGTGCCAGCAGCTTAACTGGCCCTCAGGATACGCAGTATTTT; CDR3 protein: CASSLTGPQDTQYF
clone size: once; J gene: TRBJ1-6; D gene: TRBD1; V gene: TRBV5-8; CDR3 DNA: TGTGCCAGCAGCCACCGGACAGGGATTAATTCACCCCTCCACTTT; CDR3 protein: CASSHRTGINSPLHF
clone size: .; J gene: TRBJ1-1; D gene: TRBD1; V gene: TRBV30; CDR3 DNA: TGTGCCTGGAGGGCCCCGATGGGACAGGGGAACACTGAAGCTTTCTTT; CDR3 protein: CAWRAPMGQGNTEAFF
clone size: few; J gene: TRBJ1-2; D gene: .; V gene: TRBV30; CDR3 DNA: TGTGCCTCGCTGGCAAGGGGGGGTTTTTTCATCTATGGCTACACCTTC; CDR3 protein: CASLARGGFFIYGYTF
clone size: .; J gene: TRBJ1-1; D gene: .; V gene: TRBV7-9; CDR3 DNA: TGTGCCAGCAGCCACTCGGAGTGGGGGGAGGGGAACACTGAAGCTTTCTTT; CDR3 protein: CASSHSEWGEGNTEAFF
clone size: .; J gene: TRBJ2-7; D gene: .; V gene: TRBV18; CDR3 DNA: TGTGCCAGCTCATACGCGGCGGCTACCTACGAGCAGTACTTC; CDR3 protein: CASSYAAATYEQYF
clone size: .; J gene: TRBJ1-2; D gene: TRBD1; V gene: TRBV5-6; CDR3 DNA: TGTGCCAGCAGCTTAACACAGGGGATTCAGGGCTACACCTTC; CDR3 protein: CASSLTQGIQGYTF
clone size: once; J gene: TRBJ1-5; D gene: TRBD1; V gene: TRBV19; CDR3 DNA: TGTGCCAGTAGTAAACTTTCCGTACAGGGGAGGTACCAGCCCCAGCATTTT; CDR3 protein: CASSKLSVQGRYQPQHF
clone size: .; J gene: TRBJ2-7; D gene: TRBD1; V gene: TRBV5-4; CDR3 DNA: TGTGCCAGCAGCTTGACAGGGGGCTACGAGCAGTACTTC; CDR3 protein: CASSLTGGYEQYF
clone size: .; J gene: TRBJ1-1; D gene: .; V gene: TRBV18; CDR3 DNA: TGTGCCAGCTCATCTCGGAGGGGGGGGAGCACTGAAGCTTTCTTT; CDR3 protein: CASSSRRGGSTEAFF
clone size: .; J gene: TRBJ2-7; D gene: TRBD2; V gene: TRBV7-2; CDR3 DNA: TGTGCCAGCAGCTTAGCGCGTACTAGCGGGGGGGCCCACGAGCAGTACTTC; CDR3 protein: CASSLARTSGGAHEQYF
clone size: .; J gene: TRBJ1-4; D gene: TRBD1; V gene: TRBV18; CDR3 DNA: TGTGCCAGCTCCAGTCAGGGGGCAACTAATGAAAAACTGTTTTTT; CDR3 protein: CASSSQGATNEKLFF
clone size: few; J gene: TRBJ2-2; D gene: .; V gene: TRBV9; CDR3 DNA: TGTGCCAGCAGCTCCTCCGGAGCGGACACCGGGGAGCTGTTTTTT; CDR3 protein: CASSSSGADTGELFF
clone size: .; J gene: TRBJ2-7; D gene: TRBD1; V gene: TRBV25-1; CDR3 DNA: TGTGCCAGCAGTGAATGGGACAGGGCGGCCTACGAGCAGTACTTC; CDR3 protein: CASSEWDRAAYEQYF
clone size: .; J gene: TRBJ1-1; D gene: TRBD1; V gene: TRBV18; CDR3 DNA: TGTGCCAGCTCACCAGCCGCAGGGGGCGCCAGCACTGAAGCTTTCTTT; CDR3 protein: CASSPAAGGASTEAFF
clone size: .; J gene: TRBJ1-4; D gene: TRBD1; V gene: TRBV5-6; CDR3 DNA: TGTGCCAGCAGCTCTACCTCAGGGGGAAATGAAAAACTGTTTTTT; CDR3 protein: CASSSTSGGNEKLFF
clone size: once; J gene: TRBJ2-3; D gene: TRBD2; V gene: TRBV2; CDR3 DNA: TGTGCCAGCAGTGACCCGACTAGCGGGAGGAGAGATACGCAGTATTTT; CDR3 protein: CASSDPTSGRRDTQYF